This T cell receptor beta chain was identified during a study of blood T cell repertoires in COVID-19. Turning to the study itself: COVID-19 samples collected from the United States, Italy and Spain covered acute and convalescent phases.

This clone was detected once. V was clipped by 10 bases and J by 0 bases; unmatched bases: 4. Germline CDR1 and CDR2: SGHNT and YYREEE (reference sequence). This CDR3 is 14 amino acids long. Profiled with immunoSEQ multiplex PCR; TCRdb holds only in-frame clones, not every one. Here the sample spans about 25,000 clones, about 89% being singletons. The receptor was isolated from a man between 65 and 85 years old with active COVID-19. This chain joins TRBV5-4 and TRBJ2-2; 9 bases line up with TRBD2. Specimen: peripheral blood. The CDR3 bases are TGTGCCCCTAGCGGGACGGCGAACACCGGGGAGCTGTTTTTT. Residues: CAPSGTANTGELFF.